The T cell receptor (beta chain) under discussion was sequenced for a study of CD8 T cells in Susac syndrome. With random hexamers, reverse transcription was performed on roughly 0.5 to 1 ug of RNA. TCRdb called the immunoSEQ multiplex PCR reads again in MiXCR, with one record for every CDR3 protein. This sample carries nearly 110,000 distinct CDR3 sequences, approximately 94% of them seen once, and the ten largest clones take 0.4% to 0.5%. This sequence was found in a human donor with Susac syndrome. Sequencing was carried out using CD8+ T cells from PBMCs.

DNA for the CDR3: TGCGCCAGCAGCCTCGAGTCGCAAACTGAAGCTTTCTTT. It encodes CASSLESQTEAFF. The chain couples TRBV5-1 to TRBJ1-1; D is unresolved. The CDR3 has 13 residues. The ends were cut back, 4 bases at V and 5 bases at J, with 12 bases in the middle. Per the germline V gene, CDR1 is SGHRS and CDR2 is YFSETQ.